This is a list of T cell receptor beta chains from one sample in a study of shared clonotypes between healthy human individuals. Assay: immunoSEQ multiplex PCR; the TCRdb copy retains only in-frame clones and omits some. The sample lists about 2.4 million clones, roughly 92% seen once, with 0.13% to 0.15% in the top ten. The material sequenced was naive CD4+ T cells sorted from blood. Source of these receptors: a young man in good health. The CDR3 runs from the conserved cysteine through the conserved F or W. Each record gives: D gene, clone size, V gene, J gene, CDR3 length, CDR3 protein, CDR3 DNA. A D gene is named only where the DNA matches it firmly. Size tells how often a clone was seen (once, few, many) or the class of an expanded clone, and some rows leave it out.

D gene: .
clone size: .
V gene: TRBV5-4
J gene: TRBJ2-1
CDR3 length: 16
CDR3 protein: CASSPGPATGYNEQFF
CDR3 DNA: TGTGCCAGCAGCCCGGGACCCGCAACGGGCTACAATGAGCAGTTCTTC

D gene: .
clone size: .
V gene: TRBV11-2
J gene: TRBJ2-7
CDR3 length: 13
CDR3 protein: CASSLGLAYEQYF
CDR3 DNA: TGTGCCAGCAGCTTAGGACTAGCCTACGAGCAGTACTTC

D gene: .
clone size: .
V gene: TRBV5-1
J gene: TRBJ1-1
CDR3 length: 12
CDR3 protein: CASSGQGTEAFF
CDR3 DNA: TGCGCCAGCAGTGGGCAAGGGACTGAAGCTTTCTTT

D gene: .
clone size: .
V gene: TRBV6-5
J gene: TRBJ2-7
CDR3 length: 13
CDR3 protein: CASTPSASYEQYF
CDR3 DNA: TGTGCCAGCACCCCTTCAGCCTCCTACGAGCAGTACTTC

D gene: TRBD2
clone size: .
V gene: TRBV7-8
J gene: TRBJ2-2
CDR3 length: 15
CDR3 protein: CASSTSGGDAGELFF
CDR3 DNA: TGTGCCAGCAGCACTAGCGGGGGGGATGCCGGGGAGCTGTTTTTT

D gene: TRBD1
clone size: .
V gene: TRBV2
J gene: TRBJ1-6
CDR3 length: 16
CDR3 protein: CASGGDRGIYNSPLHF
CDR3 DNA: TGTGCCAGCGGGGGGGACAGGGGGATCTATAATTCACCCCTCCACTTT

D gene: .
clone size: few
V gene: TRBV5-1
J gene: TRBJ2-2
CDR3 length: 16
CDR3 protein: CASSLSGLTNTGELFF
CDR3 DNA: TGCGCCAGCAGCTTGAGTGGGCTAACGAACACCGGGGAGCTGTTTTTT

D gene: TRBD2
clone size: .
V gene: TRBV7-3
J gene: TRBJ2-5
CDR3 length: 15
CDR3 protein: CASSYTSGGRETQYF
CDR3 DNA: TGTGCCAGCAGCTATACTAGCGGGGGACGAGAGACCCAGTACTTC

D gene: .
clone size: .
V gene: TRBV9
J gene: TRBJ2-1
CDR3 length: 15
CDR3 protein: CASSTRYSTNNEQFF
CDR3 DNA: TGTGCCAGCAGCACCCGCTATTCCACTAACAATGAGCAGTTCTTC

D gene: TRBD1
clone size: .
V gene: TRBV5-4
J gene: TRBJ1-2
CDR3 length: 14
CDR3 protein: CASTPYQGANGYTF
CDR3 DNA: TGTGCCAGCACTCCTTACCAGGGGGCAAATGGCTACACCTTC

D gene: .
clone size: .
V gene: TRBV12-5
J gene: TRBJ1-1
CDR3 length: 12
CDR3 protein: CASGTQGALGFF
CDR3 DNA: TGTGCTAGTGGCACACAGGGCGCCCTTGGTTTCTTT

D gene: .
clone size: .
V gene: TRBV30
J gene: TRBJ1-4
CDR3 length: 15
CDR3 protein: CAWSAQVATNEKLFF
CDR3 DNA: TGTGCCTGGAGTGCCCAAGTTGCAACTAATGAAAAACTGTTTTTT

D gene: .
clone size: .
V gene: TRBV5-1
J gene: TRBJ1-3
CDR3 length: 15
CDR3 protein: CASSPLGAMGNTIYF
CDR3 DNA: TGCGCCAGCAGTCCACTAGGGGCGATGGGAAACACCATATATTTT

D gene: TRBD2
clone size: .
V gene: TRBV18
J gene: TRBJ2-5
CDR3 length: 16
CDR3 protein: CASSPLLAGGKETQYF
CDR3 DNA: TGTGCCAGCTCACCACTCCTAGCGGGGGGTAAAGAGACCCAGTACTTC

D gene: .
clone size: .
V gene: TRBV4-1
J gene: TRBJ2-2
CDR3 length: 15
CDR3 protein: CASSQKPGATGELFF
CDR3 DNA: TGCGCCAGCAGCCAAAAACCCGGGGCCACCGGGGAGCTGTTTTTT

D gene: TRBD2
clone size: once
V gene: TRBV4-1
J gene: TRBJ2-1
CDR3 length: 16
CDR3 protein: CASSFGLAERINEQFF
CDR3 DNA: TGCGCCAGCAGCTTCGGACTAGCGGAGCGGATCAATGAGCAGTTCTTC

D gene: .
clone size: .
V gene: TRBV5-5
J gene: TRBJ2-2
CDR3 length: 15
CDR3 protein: CASSFLDRDTGELFF
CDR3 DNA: TGTGCCAGCAGCTTCTTGGACAGAGACACCGGGGAGCTGTTTTTT

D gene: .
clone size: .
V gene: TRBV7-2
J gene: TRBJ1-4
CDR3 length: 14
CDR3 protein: CASSWGGPLEKLFF
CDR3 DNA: TGTGCCAGCAGCTGGGGAGGACCTCTCGAAAAACTGTTTTTT

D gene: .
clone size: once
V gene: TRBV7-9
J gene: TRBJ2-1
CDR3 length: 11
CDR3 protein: CASSLGWEQFF
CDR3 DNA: TGTGCCAGCAGCTTAGGCTGGGAGCAGTTCTTC

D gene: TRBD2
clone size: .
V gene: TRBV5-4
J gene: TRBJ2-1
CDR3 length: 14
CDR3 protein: CASRGGLAGNEQFF
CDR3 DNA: TGTGCCAGCAGGGGGGGACTAGCGGGTAATGAGCAGTTCTTC

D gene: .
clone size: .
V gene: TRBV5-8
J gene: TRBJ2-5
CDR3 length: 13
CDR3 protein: CASSSNWKETQYF
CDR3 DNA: TGTGCCAGCAGCTCTAACTGGAAAGAGACCCAGTACTTC

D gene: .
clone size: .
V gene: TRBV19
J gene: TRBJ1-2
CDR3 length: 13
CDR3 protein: CASSSTGNYGYTF
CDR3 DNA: TGTGCCAGTAGTAGCACAGGGAACTATGGCTACACCTTC

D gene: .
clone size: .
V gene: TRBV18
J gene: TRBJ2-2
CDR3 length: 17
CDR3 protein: CASSPRSQGTTTGELFF
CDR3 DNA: TGTGCCAGCTCACCACGGTCTCAGGGGACGACCACCGGGGAGCTGTTTTTT

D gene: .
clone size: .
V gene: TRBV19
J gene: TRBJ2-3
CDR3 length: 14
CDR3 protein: CASSIQGRMDTQYF
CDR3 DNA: TGTGCCAGTAGTATTCAGGGGAGGATGGATACGCAGTATTTT

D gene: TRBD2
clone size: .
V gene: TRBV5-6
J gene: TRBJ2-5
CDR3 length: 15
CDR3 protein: CASSQTSGGQETQYF
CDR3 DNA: TGTGCCAGCAGCCAGACTAGCGGGGGACAAGAGACCCAGTACTTC

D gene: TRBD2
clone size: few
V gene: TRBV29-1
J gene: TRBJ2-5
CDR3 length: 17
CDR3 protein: CSVGGRLAGGKSETQYF
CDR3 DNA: TGCAGCGTTGGCGGTAGACTAGCGGGGGGGAAATCGGAGACCCAGTACTTC

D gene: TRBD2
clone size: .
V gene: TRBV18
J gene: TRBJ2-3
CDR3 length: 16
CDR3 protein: CASSPLSGSGADTQYF
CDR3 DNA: TGTGCCAGCTCACCCCTGAGCGGGAGCGGCGCAGATACGCAGTATTTT

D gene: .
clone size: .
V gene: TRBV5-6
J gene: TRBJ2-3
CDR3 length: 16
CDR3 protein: CASSLSFLPSTDTQYF
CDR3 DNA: TGTGCCAGCAGCTTGAGTTTCCTGCCTAGCACAGATACGCAGTATTTT

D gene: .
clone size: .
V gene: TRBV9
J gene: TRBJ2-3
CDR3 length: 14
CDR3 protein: CASSVGGLADTQYF
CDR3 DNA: TGTGCCAGCAGCGTTGGGGGGTTGGCAGATACGCAGTATTTT

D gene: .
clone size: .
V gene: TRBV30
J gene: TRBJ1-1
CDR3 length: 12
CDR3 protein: CAWSVGKGMAFF
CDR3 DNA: TGTGCCTGGAGTGTAGGTAAGGGTATGGCTTTCTTT

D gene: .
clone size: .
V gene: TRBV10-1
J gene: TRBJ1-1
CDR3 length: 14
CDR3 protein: CASSESSLQGEAFF
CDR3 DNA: TGCGCCAGCAGTGAGTCCTCCTTACAGGGTGAAGCTTTCTTT

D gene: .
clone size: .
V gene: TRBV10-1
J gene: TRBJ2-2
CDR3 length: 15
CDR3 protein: CATSRETDGTGELFF
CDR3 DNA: TGCGCCACTTCCAGGGAAACGGACGGCACCGGGGAGCTGTTTTTT

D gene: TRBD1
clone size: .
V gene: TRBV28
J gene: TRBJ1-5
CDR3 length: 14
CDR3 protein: CASSGGDRVQPQHF
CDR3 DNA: TGTGCCAGCAGTGGGGGGGACAGGGTTCAGCCCCAGCATTTT

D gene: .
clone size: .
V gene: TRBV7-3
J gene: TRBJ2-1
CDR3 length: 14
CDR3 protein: CASSLGGSYNEQFF
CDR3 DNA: TGTGCCAGCAGCTTAGGGGGCTCCTACAATGAGCAGTTCTTC

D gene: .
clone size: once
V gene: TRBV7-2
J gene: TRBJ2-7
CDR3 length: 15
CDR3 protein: CASSLELGGAYEQYF
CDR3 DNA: TGTGCCAGCAGCTTAGAATTGGGCGGGGCCTACGAGCAGTACTTC

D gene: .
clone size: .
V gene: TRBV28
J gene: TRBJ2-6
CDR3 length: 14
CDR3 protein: CASSQATGANVLTF
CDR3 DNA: TGTGCCAGCAGTCAGGCTACAGGGGCCAACGTCCTGACTTTC

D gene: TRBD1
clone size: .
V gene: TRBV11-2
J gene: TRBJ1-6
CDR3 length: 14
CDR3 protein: CASSPDRVNSPLHF
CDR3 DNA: TGTGCCAGCAGCCCAGACAGGGTCAATTCACCCCTCCACTTT

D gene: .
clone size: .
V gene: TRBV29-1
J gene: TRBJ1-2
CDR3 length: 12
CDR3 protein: CSALLLNYGYTF
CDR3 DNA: TGCAGTGCACTACTCCTTAACTATGGCTACACCTTC

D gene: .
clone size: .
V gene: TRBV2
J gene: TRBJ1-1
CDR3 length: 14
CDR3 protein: CASKERTLNTEAFF
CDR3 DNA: TGTGCCAGCAAAGAGCGGACCCTGAACACTGAAGCTTTCTTT

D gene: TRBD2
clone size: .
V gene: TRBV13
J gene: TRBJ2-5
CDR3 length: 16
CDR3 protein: CASSSGLAGGQETQYF
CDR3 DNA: TGTGCCAGCAGCTCCGGACTAGCGGGGGGCCAAGAGACCCAGTACTTC

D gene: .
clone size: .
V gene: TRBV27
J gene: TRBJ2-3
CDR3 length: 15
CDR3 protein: CASTPRGTSTDTQYF
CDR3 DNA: TGTGCCAGCACCCCCCGGGGGACTAGCACAGATACGCAGTATTTT

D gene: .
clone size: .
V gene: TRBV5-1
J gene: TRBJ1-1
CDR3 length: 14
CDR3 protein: CASSPRGENTEAFF
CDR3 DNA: TGCGCCAGCAGCCCGCGGGGGGAGAACACTGAAGCTTTCTTT

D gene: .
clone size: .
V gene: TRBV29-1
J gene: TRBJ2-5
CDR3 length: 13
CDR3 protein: CSAYRTVQETQYF
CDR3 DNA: TGCAGCGCCTACCGGACGGTCCAAGAGACCCAGTACTTC

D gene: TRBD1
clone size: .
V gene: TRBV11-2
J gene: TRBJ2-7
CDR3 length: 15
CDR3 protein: CASSPGGTRTWEQYF
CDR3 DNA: TGTGCCAGCAGCCCAGGGGGCACTCGTACCTGGGAGCAGTACTTC

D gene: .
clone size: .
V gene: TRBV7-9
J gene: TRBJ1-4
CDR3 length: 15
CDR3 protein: CASSLKGGSNEKLFF
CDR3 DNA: TGTGCCAGCAGCTTAAAGGGGGGTTCAAATGAAAAACTGTTTTTT

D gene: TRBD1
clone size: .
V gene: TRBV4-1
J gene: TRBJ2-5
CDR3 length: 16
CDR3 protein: CASSQDRQGSIETQYF
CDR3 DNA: TGCGCCAGCAGCCAAGACAGACAGGGGTCAATAGAGACCCAGTACTTC

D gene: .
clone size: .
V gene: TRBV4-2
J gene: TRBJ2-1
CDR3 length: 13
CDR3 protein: CASSQDSKGEQFF
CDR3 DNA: TGTGCCAGCAGCCAGGATTCGAAGGGTGAGCAGTTCTTC